This TCR beta chain was identified during a study of post-analysis software for immune sequencing data (dated by TCRdb to between 2014 and 2017). Background on the whole study: Recorded disease courses included relapsing-remitting, secondary progressive and progressive-relapsing multiple sclerosis, with some patients lacking subtype annotation. The multiple sclerosis patient repertoires were compared with about a dozen previously published healthy control repertoires from donors aged about 6 to 26 years. A subset of samples was prepared in parallel using single-end sample barcoding, then pooled and co-amplified after Illumina adapter ligation. The investigation overall reported the following: Direct clustering with F measure showed strong co-clustering of samples prepared in the same batch, prompting a batch-effect correction. Multiple sclerosis patients had significantly lower normalized Chao1 diversity than controls, a result that suggests substantial peripheral T-cell clonal expansion. The multiple sclerosis patient group was slightly younger than the control group. Significantly higher frequencies in patients than in controls were found for five or six TRBV segments, including TRBV5-6, TRBV5-1 and TRBV20-1.

CDR1 and CDR2, per the germline V gene, are SNHLY and FYNNEI. The CDR3, from cysteine to phenylalanine, totals 17 residues. This entry keeps only the CDR3 DNA: 51 bases, framed from base 1. After removal of 4 bases from V and 1 base from J, the junction retains 11 bases not matched to a gene. Library creation used PCR. The sample was run on an Illumina HiSeq 2500. To reduce PCR and sequencing biases, unique molecular identifiers were incorporated into the TCR beta cDNA libraries. Roughly 0.5 million cDNA molecules were obtained per 1 to 10 million input T cells, so each molecule approximated one T cell. Patient libraries were prepared and sequenced with the same protocol used for the earlier healthy control dataset. Samples belonging to the same batch were prepared together, multiplexed and sequenced on a shared HiSeq lane. From the authors' description of their analysis: Raw barcoded reads were processed with MIGEC, discarding single-read molecular identifier groups before consensus assembly and CDR3 extraction. Clonotype tables were post-analysed with VDJtools, normalizing diversity by down-sampling all datasets to the smallest sample size. Repertoire overlap clustering matched CDR3 amino acid but not nucleotide sequences to correct batch-related cross-sample contamination. The raw public reads went through TCRdb reprocessing: fastp at Q25, MiXCR clone calling, in-frame beta chains kept. Every entry covers one CDR3 protein and lists the most common genes and DNA from its rows. The V and J calls and clone size are TCRdb's, not the authors'. The sample records around 250,000 distinct CDR3 sequences, 30% to 45% of which are singletons. The top ten constitute more than 4% of the sample.

This clonotype was observed many times. The antigen it recognizes is unknown. Base-call qualities are not available, and no considerably larger clone is one nucleotide away. TCR beta repertoires were profiled from peripheral blood of roughly 13 young patients with multiple sclerosis to demonstrate the VDJtools post-analysis software. Multiple sclerosis patients were children and adolescents aged roughly 6 to 16 years. Sequenced input: blood. This TCR was recovered from a girl between 10 and 17 years old with multiple sclerosis. The chain is made from TRBV2 and TRBJ2-5; TRBD1 fits 8 bases in the junction. Here is the DNA: TGTGCCAGCAGTGCCAGGACAGGGAGTTCGGCCCAAGAGACCCAGTACTTC. This encodes CASSARTGSSAQETQYF.